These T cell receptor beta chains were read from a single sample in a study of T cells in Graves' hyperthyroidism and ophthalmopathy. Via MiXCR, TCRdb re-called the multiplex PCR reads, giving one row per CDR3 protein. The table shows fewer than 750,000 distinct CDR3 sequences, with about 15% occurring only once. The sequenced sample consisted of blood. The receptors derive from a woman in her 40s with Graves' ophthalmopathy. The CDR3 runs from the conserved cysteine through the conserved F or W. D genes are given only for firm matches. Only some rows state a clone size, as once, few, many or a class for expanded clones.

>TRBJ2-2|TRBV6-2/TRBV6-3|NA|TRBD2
TGTGCCAGCAGTTACTCGTATGCGGGAGGCCTGGAGGACGGGGAGCTGTTTTTT
CASSYSYAGGLEDGELFF
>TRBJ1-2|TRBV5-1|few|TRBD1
TGCGCCAGCAGCCCAATAACGACAGGGATCAATGGCTACACCTTC
CASSPITTGINGYTF
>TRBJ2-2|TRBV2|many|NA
TGTGCCAGCAGCCCGACAGGTTTCAGAGCCGGGGAGCTGTTTTTT
CASSPTGFRAGELFF
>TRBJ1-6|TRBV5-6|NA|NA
TGTGCCAGCAGCTTGCGGGAGAGCTCCTATAATTCACCCCTCCACTTT
CASSLRESSYNSPLHF
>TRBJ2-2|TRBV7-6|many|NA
TGTGCCAGCAGCCAGGGCAACACCGGGGAGCTGTTTTTT
CASSQGNTGELFF
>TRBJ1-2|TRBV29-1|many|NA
TGCAGCGTTGACCCAGGGTTTTTCTATGGCTACACCTTC
CSVDPGFFYGYTF
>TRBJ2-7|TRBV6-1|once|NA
TGTGCCAGCAGTGAAATGGTATACGAGCAGTACTTC
CASSEMVYEQYF
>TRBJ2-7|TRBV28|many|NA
TGTGCCAGCACCTTTGGGAGGAACGAGCAGTACTTC
CASTFGRNEQYF
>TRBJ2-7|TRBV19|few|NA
TGTGCCAGTAGCCGACAGCAGGGAGATGCGATTTTCGGCTACGAGCAGTACTTC
CASSRQQGDAIFGYEQYF
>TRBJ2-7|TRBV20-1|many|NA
TGCAGTGCTAGAGATGGGGGGAGTCTCTACGAGCAGTACTTC
CSARDGGSLYEQYF
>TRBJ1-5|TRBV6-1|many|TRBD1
TGTGCCAGCAGACTAACAGGGGAGGCTTCGCCCCAGCATTTT
CASRLTGEASPQHF
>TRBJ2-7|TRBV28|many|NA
TGTGCCAGCAGTCAACATAGAATCCTCTTCGAGCAGTACTTC
CASSQHRILFEQYF
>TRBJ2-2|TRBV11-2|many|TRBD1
TGTGCCAGCAGCGCCGGGACAGGGGTTGCGAACACCGGGGAGCTGTTTTTT
CASSAGTGVANTGELFF
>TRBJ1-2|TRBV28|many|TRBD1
TGTGCCAGCAGTTCGCCGGGACAGGATAACTATGGCTACACCTTC
CASSSPGQDNYGYTF
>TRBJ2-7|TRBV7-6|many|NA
TGTGCCAGCAGCTTAGAAGGGGCCGGGCCATCAGGGGAGCAGTACTTC
CASSLEGAGPSGEQYF